These 6 T cell receptor beta chains were sequenced from one sample in a study of response to subunit inactivated influenza vaccine. TCRdb reprocessed the RT-PCR reads via MiXCR and lists one record per CDR3 protein. Of around 570,000 distinct CDR3 sequences in the sample, about 10% were seen once. The data were also submitted as part of a second study, on T cells expressing NK-cell markers. That work adds: With UMIs, 5'RACE template switching was used to make TCR beta cDNA.

Specimen: PBMCs from blood, collected on the day of vaccination. Source of these receptors: a middle-aged man who received an inactivated influenza vaccine.

This clonotype has ten or more counts. CDR3 residues: CATSRQGFNEQYF. The CDR3 bases are TGTGCCACCAGCAGACAGGGGTTTAACGAGCAGTACTTC. The chain has TRBV15 and TRBJ2-7; maybe TRBD1 (6 bases). Germline-derived CDR1 and CDR2 are LNHNV and YYDKDF (reference sequence). The V gene lost 2 bases and the J gene lost 5 bases, with 10 bases spanning the gap. CDR3 length: 13 amino acids.

This clonotype was observed a few times. This chain uses TRBV6-2 or TRBV6-3 with TRBJ2-3; 9 positions match TRBD2. J gave up 0 bases and V 0 bases, and 7 bases lay outside the gene matches. CDR1 MNHEY and CDR2 SVGEGT come from the germline V gene. The length of the CDR3 is 18 residues. CDR3 sequence reads: CASSYSRPSGTSTDTQYF. As DNA, the CDR3 is TGTGCCAGCAGTTACTCTCGCCCTAGCGGGACTAGCACAGATACGCAGTATTTT.

This chain joins TRBV29-1 and TRBJ2-1, with a tentative D call TRBD2 (6 bases). V dropped 4 bases and J dropped 4 bases, with 11 bases sitting between them. CDR3 length: 13 amino acids. CDR1 and CDR2 from the germline V gene are SQVTM and ANQGSEA. CDR3 coding DNA: TGCAGCGTTGGGGCAGGGAGGTACAATGAGCAGTTCTTC. It encodes CSVGAGRYNEQFF.

This clonotype was found many times. This chain uses TRBV3-1 with TRBJ2-7; D is unclear. The V and J ends lost 0 bases and 6 bases respectively, with 9 bases between them. This CDR3 has 13 amino acids. Germline V gene data show CDR1 as LGHDT and CDR2 as YNNKEL (reference sequence). CDR3 nucleotides: TGTGCCAGCAGCCAAGATCTTGGATCCGAGCAGTACTTC. It translates to CASSQDLGSEQYF.

The V and J genes are TRBV2 and TRBJ2-3, with D hard to call. CDR1 is SNHLY and CDR2 is FYNNEI in the germline V gene. CDR3 length: 10 amino acids. The V gene lost 8 bases and the J gene lost 8 bases, with 8 bases spanning the gap. CDR3 coding DNA: TGTGCCAGCGGCTACGGTACGCAGTATTTT. Translation gives CASGYGTQYF.

The sample holds a few counts of this clonotype. This sequence joins TRBV10-3 and TRBJ2-1, with unresolved D. Deletions cut 3 bases from V and 5 bases from J, with 11 bases between. Germline CDR1 ENHRY, CDR2 SYGVKD. This CDR3 has 14 amino acids. CDR3 sequence (DNA): TGTGCCATCAGTGATGAACTACCAAACAATGAGCAGTTCTTC. Amino acids: CAISDELPNNEQFF.